The sample holds a few counts of the clone carrying this T cell receptor (beta chain). The PCR contained 60 Vbeta and 13 Jbeta primers. How the authors handled the data: In a later analysis, roughly 86 million unique TCR beta chains included roughly 11 million shared by two or more donors. Sequencing used immunoSEQ multiplex PCR; TCRdb keeps in-frame clones, though not all of them. The V and J calls and clone size come from that table; D and trimming were worked out from the DNA. Here the sample spans about 160,000 clones, 75% being singletons. The germline CDR1 and CDR2 sequences are MNHEY and SVGAGI. V trimming: 4 bases; J trimming: 2 bases; junction bases outside the gene matches: 5. This CDR3 comprises 16 residues. The sample originates from a study of cytomegalovirus exposure and HLA in healthy donors.

The rearrangement uses TRBV6-5 and TRBJ2-7; 13 bases line up with TRBD2. Sequencing used PBMCs. The sequence came from a female donor in good health and CMV-seronegative. The CDR3: CASSSRGTSGAYEQYF. The CDR3 DNA reads TGTGCCAGCAGTTCCAGGGGGACTAGCGGGGCCTACGAGCAGTACTTC.